This TCR beta chain is from a study of cytomegalovirus exposure and HLA in healthy donors. Whole-study context: Out of around 360 genotyped donors, about 80% belonged to the Caucasian-associated ancestry cluster.

Germline V lookup: CDR1 LNHDA, CDR2 SQIVND (reference sequence). The CDR3 runs to 16 residues. Trimming removed 3 bases from V and 8 bases from J, with 22 bases in between. Points from the study as a whole: It was shown in a later analysis that HLA-associated TCR beta chains were more clonally expanded than other, equally common chains. Cytomegalovirus association was assigned to approximately 160 TCR beta chains. Later on, an analysis found that several of the most significant clusters appeared to be linked to common viral pathogens, which included parvovirus B19.

For this clone: Its antigen remains unknown.

This PCR relied on a set of 60 Vbeta primers and 13 Jbeta primers. Sequencing used immunoSEQ multiplex PCR; TCRdb keeps in-frame clones, though not all of them. The sample contains roughly 140,000 clones, approximately 78% of which appear only once. This TCR was recovered from a woman aged 40-49 years in good health and CMV-seropositive. This chain links TRBV19 with TRBJ1-2; no firm D call. Sequences were obtained from PBMCs. This chain's CDR3 is CASSIEQQSVLPGYTF. The CDR3 DNA reads as TGTGCCAGTAGTATTGAACAGCAATCGGTATTACCCGGCTACACCTTC. Together with reference TRBV19 and TRBJ1-2, the CDR3 gives the full variable domain: DGGITQSPKYLFRKEGQNVTLSCEQNLNHDAMYWYRQDPGQGLRLIYYSQIVNDFQKGDIAEGYSVSREKKESFPLTVTSAQKNPTAFYLCASSIEQQSVLPGYTFGSGTRLTVV.